This T cell receptor (beta chain) was found in a study of shared T cell receptors in the human thymus listed by TCRdb under 2021. Some background on the complete study: The study investigated the way shared, self-reactive T-cell receptor alpha chains are produced in the human thymus.

The library was built by means of the immunoSEQ multiplex PCR assay. TCRdb provides this immuneACCESS table in a form limited to in-frame rearrangements. Some clones are lacking; in checked studies, under half of them reflect an unresolved V gene, and why the rest are absent is not known. The sample records hundreds of thousands of clones, approximately 87% of which are singletons. 0.009% to 0.0095% of the sample is held by the ten biggest clonotypes. Details on this clone: The antigen it recognizes is unknown. Base qualities are not recorded, but no much larger clone differs from it by a single base.

The same data also contributed to another study, on human thymus T cells. Looking at the second paper: The donors were immunologically healthy infants in Finland who had open corrective cardiac surgery for congenital heart defects. The thymus tissue came from surgical resects taken out during corrective cardiac surgery. V and J gene segment usage appeared biased in both thymic and peripheral blood repertoires. According to the related research, thymic TCR repertoires were highly overlapping among unrelated individuals. The study used fewer than ten infant thymus samples plus four related peripheral blood samples to characterize TCR alpha and beta repertoires. The cohort included over five male and a couple of female infants, with donor ages spanning 7 to 244 days. After being mechanically released from the tissue, thymocytes were kept at -70 degrees C in pellets of roughly 9.5-32 million cells. A QIAsymphony instrument was used to extract genomic DNA from frozen cell pellets. The immunoSEQ multiplex PCR assay was used to amplify the TCRB and TCRAD loci from a standardized quantity of quality-controlled genomic DNA. The V(D)J region was spanned by amplicons of a length sufficient to cover the CDR3 and to identify V and J genes. The commercial immunoSEQ service was used to sequence amplicons on an Illumina platform. Primer bias and sequencing errors were corrected as previously described, and TCRAD and TCRB were defined on the basis of the IMGT database. The repertoires were analysed using immunoSEQ Analyzer 3.0 and VDJTools for basic statistics, V/J segment usage, diversity estimates, rarefaction and pairwise overlap. Diversity was estimated using the Chao1, ChaoE, Efron-Thisted, Shannon and inverse Simpson indices, and was also estimated on datasets down-sampled to the size of the smallest sample. Repertoire overlap used strict matching of CDR3 nucleotide sequence, V gene and J gene, with Jaccard-based multidimensional scaling clustering. On average, about 730,000 unique TCRB clonotypes were obtained from thymus samples, compared with 75,000 to 90,000 from blood samples.

Sequences were obtained from thymocytes. The clonotype was recovered from a boy in the first two years of life with a congenital heart defect. Donor details come from another sample of the same person, matched by shared clones.

The CDR3: CASSFYEGAHLDTQYF. The DNA reads TGTGCCAGCAGCTTTTATGAGGGGGCGCATCTAGATACGCAGTATTTT. Here the chain combines TRBV5-4 and TRBJ2-3, and TRBD1 aligns with 7 junction nucleotides. The CDR3 numbers 16 residues from cysteine through phenylalanine. The entry retains the CDR3 DNA only, 48 bases that are in frame from base 1. The germline V gene (reference sequence) sets CDR1 to SGHNT and CDR2 to YYREEE. Trimming removed 2 bases from V and 5 bases from J; the gene matches leave 11 bases unexplained.